These 2 T cell receptor beta chains share one sample of origin, sequenced in a study of human T cells and chemical hapten exposure. One entry per CDR3 protein, called by TCRdb with MiXCR from the RACE reads. The table shows under 200,000 distinct CDR3 sequences, with around 30% occurring only once. The time point was: patch test 3, about 24 weeks after DPC sensitization. The sample's treatment: therapeutic diphenylcyclopropenone sensitization with weekly scalp DPC. This specimen was whole blood, taken in connection with sensitization to the hapten diphenylcyclopropenone (DPC). These receptors were taken from a woman between 18 and 30 years old with alopecia areata. Some clones in this sample may be carry-over from other donors' samples.

This clonotype turned up a few times. This chain links TRBV5-4 with TRBJ2-1; 9 bases match TRBD2. The CDR3 totals 16 residues. Germline lookup yields CDR1 SGHNT and CDR2 YYREEE (reference sequence). After removal of 4 bases from V and 7 bases from J, the junction contained 12 bases not matched to a gene. The CDR3 sequence: CASSPGGGRGHNEQFF. CDR3 nucleotides: TGTGCCAGCAGCCCCGGCGGCGGGAGGGGTCATAATGAGCAGTTCTTC.

In its sample, this clonotype was seen a few times. The chain employs TRBV29-1 and TRBJ1-1; possible D gene TRBD1, 6 bases. Germline CDR1 reads SQVTM; CDR2 reads ANQGSEA. This CDR3 is built from 12 residues. Deletions cut 6 bases from V and 5 bases from J, with 13 bases between. The CDR3 is CSVRGAQTEAFF. DNA of the CDR3: TGCAGCGTCCGGGGGGCGCAGACTGAAGCTTTCTTT. The entire variable domain, with the rest obtained from reference TRBV29-1 and TRBJ1-1, is as follows: SAVISQKPSRDICQRGTSLTIQCQVDSQVTMMFWYRQQPGQSLTLIATANQGSEATYESGFVIDKFPISRPNLTFSTLTVSNMSPEDSSIYLCSVRGAQTEAFFGQGTRLTVV.